One TCR beta chain is described in this entry. This clonotype was seen ten or more times. Which antigen it targets is not known. Base quality data are lacking; no much larger clone is found one base away. The library was prepared for alpha chains; this beta chain is a stray read, so its frequency means little. Libraries were made using 5' RACE. TCRdb records NextSeq 500 as the sequencer. In the TCR library protocol, a unique molecular identifier was attached to each TCR cDNA molecule so that PCR and sequencing errors could be corrected. From the authors' description of their analysis: TCR identification, UMI-based error correction and CDR3 extraction were performed with Decombinator tools. Expanded TCRs were defined as those above a frequency of 2 per 1,000, corresponding to the top 1% of the tumor frequency distribution. Rényi diversity was computed with the R vegan package after subsampling each repertoire 100 times to 5,000 TCRs. CDR3 similarity networks were built from amino acid triplet string-kernel similarity, with CDR3s being connected when pairwise similarity was above 0.82. TCRdb applied fastp at Q25 and MiXCR to the public reads, then kept only in-frame beta chains. All rows with the same CDR3 protein become a single entry with the most common DNA and genes. The V and J calls, along with clone size, are taken from TCRdb and not from the paper's own processing. For this sample the table gives over 13,000 distinct CDR3 sequences, of which about 3.9% were detected only once. The top ten constitute 9.8% of the sample.

What the time point label conveys for this sample: sample taken at primary tumor resection. The donors were approximately 70 patients from the lung TRACERx cohort who had early-stage, untreated non-small cell lung cancer. TCR sequencing used whole RNA extracted from tumor and nontumor lung tissue, or from cryopreserved PBMC samples, without cell sorting. A patient was chosen for TCR sequencing only when enough RNA was available from at least two tumor regions. A lung pathologist reviewed the tumor and adjacent nontumor lung specimens before the specimens were selected. This record belongs to a study of spatial heterogeneity in lung cancer (dated by TCRdb to about 2019). Turning to the overall study: Beta-chain transcripts were consistently detected in greater numbers than alpha-chain transcripts, which likely reflected higher beta-chain transcript abundance. In the raw uncorrected reads, each unique combination of TCR and UMI appeared on average more than ten times. TCR alpha and beta repertoires were quantitatively compared across multiple tumor regions, matched nontumor lung and blood in non-small cell lung cancer. Nonsynonymous mutation counts, determined by whole-exome sequencing of tumor tissue, were related to TCR repertoire features. Both alpha and beta chains were TCR-sequenced in hundreds of tumor regions, about 64 matched nontumor lung samples and 45 to 60 PBMC samples obtained at surgery. General conclusions and limits of the study: Additional single-cell paired TCR alpha and beta sequencing was considered necessary to confirm, at a functional level, the hypothesis that regional TCRs recognize regional mutations.

Taken from cysteine to phenylalanine, the CDR3 has 12 residues. This entry keeps only the CDR3 DNA: 36 bases, framed from base 1. From the germline V gene, CDR1 is KGHDR and CDR2 is SFDVKD. Trimming takes 4 bases from V and 4 bases from J, and the germline ends sit 6 bases apart. The sequencing here drew on normal lung tissue next to the tumor, taken at surgery. This sequence uses TRBV24-1 and TRBJ1-2, with the identity of the D gene unclear. This receptor was obtained from a male donor with early-stage non-small cell lung cancer. The encoded CDR3 is CATSEEGYGYTF. The nucleotides are TGTGCCACCAGTGAAGAGGGCTATGGCTACACCTTC.